These 21 T cell receptor beta chains share one sample of origin, sequenced in a study of blood T cells in healthy people across ages. PCR was performed a second time for 7 to 11 cycles using a sample-barcoded 5' primer and a J-beta primer mix. TCRdb recomputed calls from the 5' RACE reads with MiXCR, one row per CDR3 protein. The sample yields 700,000 to 950,000 distinct CDR3 sequences, roughly 44% seen once. The sample consisted of blood. These receptors all come from a woman aged 55-75 years in good health.

The sample holds a few counts of this clonotype. V gene TRBV7-3 combines with J gene TRBJ2-3; D is ambiguous. Per germline, CDR1 SGHTA and CDR2 FQGTGA. With 2 bases removed from V and 6 bases from J, the gap between germline ends came to 12 bases. CDR3 length equals 14 residues. CDR3 bases: TGTGCCAGCAGCTTAGATAGGATCCCGGATACGCAGTATTTT. As protein: CASSLDRIPDTQYF. The full variable domain, its missing parts supplied by reference TRBV7-3 and TRBJ2-3, is GAGVSQTPSNKVTEKGKYVELRCDPISGHTALYWYRQSLGQGPEFLIYFQGTGAADDSGLPNDRFFAVRPEGSVSTLKIQRTERGDSAVYLCASSLDRIPDTQYFGPGTRLTVL.

The chain combines TRBV4-1 with TRBJ2-7, with unresolved D. This CDR3 region has 15 residues. Per the germline V gene, CDR1 is MGHRA and CDR2 is YSYEKL. V lost 0 bases and J 2 bases, leaving 11 bases between the germline ends. CDR3 loop: CASSQDKAEPYEQYF. CDR3 in DNA: TGCGCCAGCAGCCAAGACAAGGCGGAGCCCTACGAGCAGTACTTC.

The CDR3 loop reads CASSRGRDTCYNEQFF. DNA of the CDR3: TGTGCCAGCAGCCGGGGCCGGGACACATGCTACAATGAGCAGTTCTTC. The chain recombines TRBV11-2 with TRBJ2-1, with D possibly TRBD1 on 6 matching bases. The CDR3 is made up of 16 amino acids. Between the trimmed V and J ends, which lost 5 bases and 3 bases, there was a span of 17 bases. Germline V gives CDR1 SGHAT, CDR2 FQNNGV. Combining the CDR3 with reference TRBV11-2 and TRBJ2-1 gives the whole variable domain EAGVAQSPRYKIIEKRQSVAFWCNPISGHATLYWYQQILGQGPKLLIQFQNNGVVDDSQLPKDRFSAERLKGVDSTLKIQPAKLEDSAVYLCASSRGRDTCYNEQFFGPGTRLTVL.

V usage is TRBV7-9 and J usage is TRBJ2-5; weak D call: TRBD2 (6 bases). The CDR3 spans 13 residues. Trimming took 5 bases from V and 11 from J, leaving 18 bases between them. CDR1 is SEHNR and CDR2 is FQNEAQ in the germline V gene (reference sequence). CDR3 residues: CASSPGGGNEQYF. The CDR3 DNA reads TGTGCCAGCAGCCCCGGGGGAGGTAATGAGCAGTACTTC.

In its sample, this clonotype was seen once. Given a much more abundant clone one base away, this may be a read error. The CDR3 coding sequence is TGTGCCAGCAGTGTATCCCCTAACCCAAGCTCCTACAATGAGCAGTACTTC. It codes for CASSVSPNPSSYNEQYF. The chain combines TRBV27 with TRBJ2-7; D uncertain. Germline-derived CDR1 and CDR2 are MNHEY and SMNVEV (reference sequence). The CDR3 is made up of 17 amino acids.

This clonotype was counted only a few times. The chain is built from TRBV9 and TRBJ2-3, with D perhaps TRBD1 or TRBD2 (5 bases each). V dropped 6 bases and J dropped 2 bases, with 13 bases sitting between them. Germline CDR1 is SGDLS and CDR2 is YYNGEE. CDR3 length equals 14 residues. This chain's CDR3 is CASNGTDFTDTQYF. CDR3 DNA sequence: TGTGCCAGCAACGGGACCGACTTCACAGATACGCAGTATTTT.

This chain connects TRBV12-3 or TRBV12-4 to TRBJ2-7; 7 positions agree with TRBD1. The V segment lost 6 bases and the J segment 3 bases; nucleotides outside the gene matches: 8. There are 14 residues in the CDR3. CDR3 residues: CASSTGTEDYEQYF. CDR3 nucleotides: TGTGCCAGCAGCACCGGGACAGAAGACTACGAGCAGTACTTC.

This chain uses TRBV2 with TRBJ2-3; D call uncertain. This CDR3 comprises 10 residues. Germline V gene lookup returns CDR1 SNHLY and CDR2 FYNNEI. Trimming cost V 6 bases and J 5 bases, with 3 bases left between them. DNA for the CDR3: TGTGCCAGCAGGGTAGATACGCAGTATTTT. Translation gives CASRVDTQYF.

The gene calls are TRBV29-1 and TRBJ1-2; D is unclear. This CDR3 is built from 9 residues. V lost 3 bases and J 4 bases, leaving 0 bases between the germline ends. Germline CDR1 reads SQVTM; CDR2 reads ANQGSEA. The CDR3 DNA follows: TGCAGCGTTGACTATGGCTACACCTTC. Its protein is CSVDYGYTF. The full variable domain, in which reference TRBV29-1 and TRBJ1-2 provide the parts outside the CDR3, is SAVISQKPSRDICQRGTSLTIQCQVDSQVTMMFWYRQQPGQSLTLIATANQGSEATYESGFVIDKFPISRPNLTFSTLTVSNMSPEDSSIYLCSVDYGYTFGSGTRLTVV.

The CDR3 sequence: CASSRAAGGFYEQYF. As DNA, the CDR3 is TGTGCCAGCAGTCGGGCGGCAGGGGGATTTTACGAGCAGTACTTC. The rearrangement uses TRBV27 and TRBJ2-7, with 7 bases fitting TRBD1. The trim removed 5 bases at V and 4 bases at J, leaving 11 bases unmatched. Germline lookup yields CDR1 MNHEY and CDR2 SMNVEV (reference sequence). CDR3 length: 15 residues.

The chain carries TRBV6-5 and TRBJ2-1, with 9 bases aligning to TRBD2. J lost 2 bases, V lost 3 bases, and 5 bases had no gene match. The germline CDR1 and CDR2 sequences are MNHEY and SVGAGI. The CDR3 has 16 amino acids. Written as DNA, the CDR3 is TGTGCCAGCAGTTATCGAGCGGGGGGCGCCTACAATGAGCAGTTCTTC. Encoded protein: CASSYRAGGAYNEQFF.

The chain carries TRBV15 and TRBJ1-3, with D tentatively TRBD1 (5 bases). CDR1 and CDR2 (germline): LNHNV, YYDKDF (reference sequence). The germline V and J ends were trimmed by 9 bases and 0 bases, with 15 bases remaining between them. This CDR3 region has 15 residues. CDR3 sequence (DNA): TGTGCCACGCGATTGGGACTTCTCTCTGGAAACACCATATATTTT. It is translated as CATRLGLLSGNTIYF.

V usage is TRBV7-9 and J usage is TRBJ2-1; possible D gene TRBD2, 5 bases. CDR1 is SEHNR and CDR2 is FQNEAQ in the germline V gene (reference sequence). Trimming left V 2 bases short and J 7 bases short, with 24 bases between. The CDR3 sequence is 18 residues long. The CDR3 loop reads CASSLRSSGTGSGNEQFF. The CDR3 DNA is TGTGCCAGCAGCTTAAGGTCTTCGGGAACCGGATCTGGGAATGAGCAGTTCTTC.

At least ten counts were recorded for this clonotype. The chain recombines TRBV4-3 with TRBJ1-2; D is possibly TRBD1 (5 bases). CDR3 length equals 16 residues. Between the trimmed V and J ends, which lost 3 bases and 2 bases, there was a span of 16 bases. Germline CDR1 reads LGHNA; CDR2 reads YSLEER. CDR3: CASSHHPGRKNYGYTF. CDR3 DNA sequence: TGCGCCAGCAGCCATCATCCGGGACGGAAGAACTATGGCTACACCTTC.

The rearrangement links TRBV29-1 to TRBJ1-1; 9 nucleotides agree with TRBD1. V shed 5 bases and J 1 base; nucleotides not matched to a gene: 2. CDR3 length: 13 amino acids. Per the germline V gene, CDR1 is SQVTM and CDR2 is ANQGSEA. The CDR3 reads CSVTGGANTEAFF. Written as DNA, the CDR3 is TGCAGCGTTACAGGGGGCGCGAACACTGAAGCTTTCTTT.

This clonotype came up a few times. CDR3 nucleotide sequence: TGTGCCTGGGAGACTAGCGGGGGGTATACGCAGTATTTT. This gives the protein CAWETSGGYTQYF. V gene TRBV30 combines with J gene TRBJ2-3, with 13 positions matching TRBD2. CDR3 length: 13 residues. Trimming took 5 bases from V and 7 from J; bases not matched to a gene: 3. Germline assignment: CDR1 GTSNPN and CDR2 SVGIG (reference sequence).

The chain couples TRBV20-1 to TRBJ2-3; 9 bases line up with TRBD1. V lost 7 bases and J lost 6; bases outside the gene matches: 11. The CDR3 has 14 residues. The germline V gene encodes CDR1 DFQATT and CDR2 SNEGSKA (reference sequence). The CDR3 sequence: CSVSIPDRGDTQYF. The DNA of the CDR3 is TGCAGTGTCAGCATACCCGACAGGGGGGATACGCAGTATTTT.

This chain links TRBV7-2 with TRBJ1-3; the D is unclear. Germline CDR1 SGHTA, CDR2 FQGNSA. The V and J ends lost 1 base and 0 bases respectively, with 13 bases between them. The CDR3 sequence is 17 residues long. This chain's CDR3 is CASSLDPMRSSGNTIYF. CDR3 nucleotides: TGTGCCAGCAGCTTAGACCCTATGAGGAGCTCTGGAAACACCATATATTTT.

The chain carries TRBV9 and TRBJ2-7; 8 bases match TRBD2. The J call may be wrong; the DNA end is better matched by TRBJ2-5. There are 16 residues in the CDR3. The germline V gene has CDR1 SGDLS and CDR2 YYNGEE. In DNA form, the CDR3 reads TGTGCCAGCAGCGTAGGACTGGCGGGAGGCAAAGAGACCCAGTACTTC. It codes for CASSVGLAGGKETQYF.

The V call is TRBV10-3, the J call TRBJ2-3, with 7 nucleotides matching TRBD2. Germline-derived CDR1 and CDR2 are ENHRY and SYGVKD. The length of the CDR3 is 15 residues. J gave up 1 base and V 0 bases, and 1 base lay outside the gene matches. CDR3 in DNA: TGTGCCATCAGTGAGTCGAGCGGGGGCACAGATACGCAGTATTTT. Protein sequence: CAISESSGGTDTQYF.

The sample holds a few counts of this clonotype. The V and J genes are TRBV7-9 and TRBJ2-6, with 8 bases identical to TRBD1. The V gene's germline CDR1 is SEHNR and CDR2 FQNEAQ (reference sequence). The V and J ends lost 4 bases and 1 base, in that order; junction bases with no gene match: 9. CDR3 size: 18 residues. The CDR3 region has the DNA TGTGCCAGCAGCTCTTTGGGACAGGTTACTTCTGGGGCCAACGTCCTGACTTTC. Its protein product is CASSSLGQVTSGANVLTF.